This TCR beta chain was captured in a study of blood T cell repertoires in COVID-19. In the study overall: In each case, the material was cDNA or gDNA derived from T cells, B-cell-depleted T cells, or PBMCs.

Recruits, aged roughly 18 to 95 years, lived in about two dozen US areas. Recovery meant two consecutive negative NP/OP PCR tests, professional clearance, or resolved symptoms. The germline V gene encodes CDR1 LGHDT and CDR2 YNNKEL (reference sequence). CDR3 length equals 16 residues. V lost 0 bases to trimming and J lost 6 bases; unmatched junction nucleotides: 9. This table comes from immunoSEQ multiplex PCR, and its TCRdb copy is limited to in-frame clones, with some not included. The table lists under 300,000 clones, 80% to 85% of them singletons. This receptor was obtained from a man aged 50 or older who had recovered from COVID-19. This chain uses TRBV3-1 (or the pseudogene TRBV3-2) with TRBJ2-3, with 7 bases lining up with TRBD2. The source material was PBMCs or T cells enriched from blood (not recorded which). CDR3 nucleotides: TGTGCCAGCAGCCAAGATAACGGGGGGACCTGGGATACGCAGTATTTT. Residues: CASSQDNGGTWDTQYF.